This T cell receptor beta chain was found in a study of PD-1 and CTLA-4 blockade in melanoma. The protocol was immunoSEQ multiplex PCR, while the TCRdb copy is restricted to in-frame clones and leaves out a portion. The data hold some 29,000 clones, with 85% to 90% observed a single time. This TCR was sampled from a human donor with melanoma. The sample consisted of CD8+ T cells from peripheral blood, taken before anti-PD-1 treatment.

The CDR3 DNA follows: TGTGCCAGCAGCTCCCGAGCCGGTGAGCAGTTCTTC. Translation gives CASSSRAGEQFF. The J gene is TRBJ2-1, the V gene TRBV11-2, with unresolved D. Trimming removed 4 bases at V and 9 bases at J, with 10 bases between. The CDR3 extends over 12 amino acids. Germline loops: CDR1 SGHAT, CDR2 FQNNGV.